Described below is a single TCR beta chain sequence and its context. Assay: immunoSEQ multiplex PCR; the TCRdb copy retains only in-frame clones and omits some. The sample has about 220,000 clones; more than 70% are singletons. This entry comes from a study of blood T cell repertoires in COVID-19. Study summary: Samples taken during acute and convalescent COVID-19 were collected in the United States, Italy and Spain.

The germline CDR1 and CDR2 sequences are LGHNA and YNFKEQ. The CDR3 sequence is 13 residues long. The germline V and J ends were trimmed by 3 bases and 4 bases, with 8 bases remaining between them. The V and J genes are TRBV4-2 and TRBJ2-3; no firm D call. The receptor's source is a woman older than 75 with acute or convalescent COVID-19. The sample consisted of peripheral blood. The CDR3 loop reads CASSQQRADTQYF. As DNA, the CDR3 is TGTGCCAGCAGCCAGCAACGGGCAGATACGCAGTATTTT.